This T cell receptor (beta chain) was documented in a study of naive and memory T cell subsets (dated by TCRdb to the late 2010s). Background for the entire study: An open-source, UMI-based TCR alpha and beta sequencing pipeline was applied to sorted naive and memory peripheral blood T cell subsets. The results of the functional CMV T cell responses matched the IgG serology results in every case. RNA was DNase-treated and reverse transcribed with TCR constant-region primers, mostly using SuperScript III.

In the case of this clonotype: The antigen it recognizes is unknown. A clone one base away is much larger, so this may be a read error.

The junction shows trimming of 5 bases on V and 6 bases on J, and the gene matches do not reach 9 bases of it. From the cysteine up to the phenylalanine, the CDR3 has a length of 16 residues. The only DNA kept is the CDR3, 48 bases in frame from the first base. In the germline V gene (reference sequence), CDR1 corresponds to DFQATT and CDR2 to SNEGSKA. Separate amplification of TCR alpha and beta chain libraries was performed from the second PCR step onward. To determine each donor's CMV status, fresh PBMCs were stimulated overnight with CMV viral lysate, and IFNgamma production from CD4+ T cells was then assessed. Miltenyi beads were used first to positively select CD4 T cells, and CD8 T cells were then positively selected from the CD4-negative fraction. Cells stained for CD3, CD4, CD8, CD45RA, CD27 and a live/dead dye were sorted on a BD Aria II into four subsets by CD45RA and CD27. Blood came from a few healthy volunteers, each fractionated into CD4 and CD8 T cells and then into four differentiation subsets. Around 120 ml of peripheral blood was collected from each donor, and PBMC were isolated by Ficoll-Paque PLUS density-gradient centrifugation. After sorting, cells were lysed in RLT buffer, RNA was extracted using a Qiagen RNeasy kit, and the extracted RNA was stored at -80 degrees C.

The library was prepared using UMI-ligation and nested PCR. To cover both TRBC1 and TRBC2, the beta constant-region primer consisted of an equimolar mix of two oligonucleotides. Four rounds of PCR, combining the SP2 primer with nested alpha and beta constant-region primers, were used to amplify the ligated cDNA. A single-stranded oligonucleotide bearing the SP2 primer plus a 12-nucleotide UMI was ligated onto the 3' end of the cDNA by T4 RNA ligase 1. Incubation of the ligation reaction lasted roughly 20-25 hours at 16 degrees C. To avoid over-amplification, PCR2 was usually performed as a SYBR Green qPCR and halted once a predetermined threshold was reached. Every purification after the first one was done using Agencourt AMPure XP magnetic beads. Libraries were quantified by Qubit and checked on a TapeStation, where a main peak was expected near 650 bp. Pooled libraries were sequenced on an Illumina MiSeq with v2 2x251 paired-end kits, typically giving roughly 1-2.3 million reads per sample. Each sample library was pooled at 4 nM, and about 4.5-7% PhiX was included to improve cluster recognition. In the original analysis: FASTQ reads processed by Demultiplexor were assigned V and J genes by Decombinator through tag matching that tolerated a single base-pair mismatch. By using UMIs, Collapsinator corrected both sequencing errors and the frequency errors caused by PCR heterogeneity. CDR3Translator translated TCRs and extracted CDR3s from the conserved cysteine to the FGXG phenylalanine, flagging non-productive sequences. Repertoires were subsampled to equal numbers of UMI-defined TCRs before Gini, Shannon entropy and inverse Simpson indices were calculated. Clonotype abundance distributions were fitted to a power law by maximum likelihood within the linear range. When run on a single naive CD8 sample, MIGEC and the pipeline yielded similar UMI counts, similar unique TCR numbers and similar clonal distributions. A set of 7,322 CMV-associated CDR3 sequences, compiled from VDJdb and a published dataset, was used to search the repertoires. TCRdb trimmed public reads at Q25 via fastp, called clones via MiXCR and kept in-frame beta chains. Entries that share a CDR3 protein sequence are merged under the most common genes and DNA. TCRdb's processing, not the study's, gives the V and J calls here. The sample profile shows 130,000 or so distinct CDR3 sequences; over 30% of them were found once. Clones ranked in the top ten supply about 0.85% of the sample.

Beyond this particular receptor, the publication reports: After error correction, only a single occurrence was seen for over 85% of naive TCR sequences, so much steeper abundance distributions were produced than in memory subsets. TCR abundance followed a power law with an exponent that was different for naive and memory subsets but consistent across the three individuals. The repertoire findings for the naive and memory subsets could not be validated, as no ground truth was available. Single alpha or beta chain sequences, rather than paired alpha/beta receptors, were used to define clonotypes. In both CD4 and CD8 cells, going from naive through CM, EM and EMRA, the Gini index went up while Shannon and inverse Simpson diversity went down. RNA-based TCR counts may be influenced by expression changes linked to T cell activation and differentiation.

Material for sequencing was central memory CD4+ T cells from blood. The cell subset or site tag for this specimen amounts to: central memory, CD45RA- CD27+. The receptor chain draws on TRBV20-1 and TRBJ2-1, with 14 middle bases fitting TRBD2. This sequence originates from a human donor in good health. The CDR3 has the sequence CSAAFLTSGRGNEQFF. The sequenced DNA: TGCAGTGCTGCTTTCCTGACTAGCGGGAGGGGCAATGAGCAGTTCTTC.